This T cell receptor beta chain is from a study of patients and donors after allogeneic stem cell transplantation. J gave up 2 bases and V 1 base, and 5 bases lay outside the gene matches. Looked up from germline, CDR1 is MNHEY and CDR2 is SMNVEV (reference sequence). This CDR3 contains 16 residues. A single record per CDR3 protein comes from TCRdb applying MiXCR to the RT-PCR reads. The sample consists of approximately 410,000 distinct CDR3 sequences, roughly 16% of them appearing once. V usage is TRBV27 and J usage is TRBJ2-7; 10 bases agree with TRBD1. The sequenced material came from blood, either unsorted or a sorted T cell fraction (not recorded which). The TCR sequence derives from a human donor who was either an allogeneic HSCT recipient or a stem cell or donor lymphocyte infusion donor (not recorded which). It is not recorded whose cells these are; they may come from a transplant donor. CDR3 residues: CASSLFPGTGAYEQYF. The CDR3 DNA follows: TGTGCCAGCAGTTTATTCCCCGGGACAGGGGCCTACGAGCAGTACTTC.